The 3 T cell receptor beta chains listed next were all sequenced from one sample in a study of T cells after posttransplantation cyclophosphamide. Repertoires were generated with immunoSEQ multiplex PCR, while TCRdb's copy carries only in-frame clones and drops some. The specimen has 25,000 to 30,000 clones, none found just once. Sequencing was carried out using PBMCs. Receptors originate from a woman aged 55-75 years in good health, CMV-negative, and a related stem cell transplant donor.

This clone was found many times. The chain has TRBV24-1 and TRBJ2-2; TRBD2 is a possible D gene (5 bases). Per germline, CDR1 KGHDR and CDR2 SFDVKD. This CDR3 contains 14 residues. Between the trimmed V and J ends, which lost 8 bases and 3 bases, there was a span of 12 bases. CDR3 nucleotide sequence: TGTGCCACCACCTCGGGGAAGGACACCGGGGAGCTGTTTTTT. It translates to CATTSGKDTGELFF.

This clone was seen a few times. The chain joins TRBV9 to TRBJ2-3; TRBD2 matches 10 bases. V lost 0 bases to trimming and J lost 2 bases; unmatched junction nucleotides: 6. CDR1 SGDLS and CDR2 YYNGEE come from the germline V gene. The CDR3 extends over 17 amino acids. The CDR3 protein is CASSVGSLAGVTDTQYF. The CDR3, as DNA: TGTGCCAGCAGCGTAGGGTCCCTAGCGGGAGTCACAGATACGCAGTATTTT.

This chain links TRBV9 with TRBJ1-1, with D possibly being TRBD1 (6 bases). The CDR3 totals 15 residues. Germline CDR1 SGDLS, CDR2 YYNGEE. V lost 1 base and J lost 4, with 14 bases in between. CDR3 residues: CASSVSTGKSTEAFF. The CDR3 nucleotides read TGTGCCAGCAGCGTAAGTACAGGGAAAAGCACTGAAGCTTTCTTT.